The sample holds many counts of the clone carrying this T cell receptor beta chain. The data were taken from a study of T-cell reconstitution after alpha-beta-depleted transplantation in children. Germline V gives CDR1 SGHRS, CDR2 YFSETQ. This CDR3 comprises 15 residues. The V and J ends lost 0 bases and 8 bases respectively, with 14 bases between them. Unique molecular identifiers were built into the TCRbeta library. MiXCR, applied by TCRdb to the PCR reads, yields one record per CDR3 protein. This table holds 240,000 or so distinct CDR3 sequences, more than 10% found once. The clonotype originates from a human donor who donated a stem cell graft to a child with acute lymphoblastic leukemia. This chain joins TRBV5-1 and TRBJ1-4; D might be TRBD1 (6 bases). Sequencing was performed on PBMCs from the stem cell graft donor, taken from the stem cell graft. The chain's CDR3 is CASSLAGAEEEKLFF. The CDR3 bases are TGCGCCAGCAGCTTGGCGGGGGCCGAGGAGGAAAAACTGTTTTTT.